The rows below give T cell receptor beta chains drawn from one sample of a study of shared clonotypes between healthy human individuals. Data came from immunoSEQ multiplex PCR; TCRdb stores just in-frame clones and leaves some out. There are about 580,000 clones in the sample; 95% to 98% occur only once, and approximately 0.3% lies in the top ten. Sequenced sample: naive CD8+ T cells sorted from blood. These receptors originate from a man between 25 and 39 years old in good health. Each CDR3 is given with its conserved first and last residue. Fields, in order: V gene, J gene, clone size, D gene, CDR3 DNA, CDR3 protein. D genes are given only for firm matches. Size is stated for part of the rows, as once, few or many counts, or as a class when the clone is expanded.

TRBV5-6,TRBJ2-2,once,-,TGTGCCAGCAGCAGGCACCCCCCGCCCGGGGAGCTGTTTTTT,CASSRHPPPGELFF
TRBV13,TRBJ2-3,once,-,TGTGCCAGCAACAATGGGTTGTTCTCAGATACGCAGTATTTT,CASNNGLFSDTQYF
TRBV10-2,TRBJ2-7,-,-,TGCGCCAGCAGTGATCCTTACGAGCAGTACTTC,CASSDPYEQYF
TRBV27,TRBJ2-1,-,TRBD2,TGTGCCAGCAGTTATAGACTAGCGATTAACTACAATGAGCAGTTCTTC,CASSYRLAINYNEQFF
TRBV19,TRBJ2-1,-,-,TGTGCCACCCAGGAGGCAGCAGCACACTACAATGAGCAGTTCTTC,CATQEAAAHYNEQFF
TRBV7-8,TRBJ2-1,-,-,TGTGCCAGCACCCACCGGGGCTACAATGAGCAGTTCTTC,CASTHRGYNEQFF
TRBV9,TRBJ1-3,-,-,TGTGCCAGCAGCGTAGGAGGGTACACGGCCATATATTTT,CASSVGGYTAIYF
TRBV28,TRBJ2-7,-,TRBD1,TGTGCCAGCAGGAAACAGGGGTCCGACTACGAGCAGTACTTC,CASRKQGSDYEQYF
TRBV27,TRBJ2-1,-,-,TGTGCCAGCAGTTTATCAAACTACAATGAGCAGTTCTTC,CASSLSNYNEQFF
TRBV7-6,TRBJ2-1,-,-,TGTGCCAGCAGCCCTACACAGGGTCCGTACAATGAGCAGTTCTTC,CASSPTQGPYNEQFF
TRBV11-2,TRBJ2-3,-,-,TGTGCCAGCAGTACCCCCGGCCCCACAGATACGCAGTATTTT,CASSTPGPTDTQYF
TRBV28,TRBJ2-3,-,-,TGTGCCAGCAGTTTAGAACTAGCAAGCACAGATACGCAGTATTTT,CASSLELASTDTQYF
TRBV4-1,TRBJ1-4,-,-,TGCGCCAGCAGCCAAGTACAATACGGGACGGATGCAACTAATGAAAAACTGTTTTTT,CASSQVQYGTDATNEKLFF
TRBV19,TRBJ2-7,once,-,TGTGCCAGTAGTATAGACCGGGACCTTTCCTACGAGCAGTACTTC,CASSIDRDLSYEQYF
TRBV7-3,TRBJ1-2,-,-,TGTGCCAGCAGCTTTAGTCCAGGACCCACCAGTGAGGGCTACACCTTC,CASSFSPGPTSEGYTF
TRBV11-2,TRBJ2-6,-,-,TGTGCCAGCAGCGAGCCCCTCTCTGGGGCCAACGTCCTGACTTTC,CASSEPLSGANVLTF
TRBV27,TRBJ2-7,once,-,TGTGCCAGCAGTCCCGCCCGGGGCAGGGAGCAGTACTTC,CASSPARGREQYF
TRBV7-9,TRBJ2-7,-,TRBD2,TGTGCCAGCAGCTTCACAGCGGGAGGGCCCTACGAGCAGTACTTC,CASSFTAGGPYEQYF
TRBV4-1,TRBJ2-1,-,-,TGCGCCAGCAGCCATTTTGCGGGAAGCAATGAGCAGTTCTTC,CASSHFAGSNEQFF
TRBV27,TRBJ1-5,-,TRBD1,TGTGCCAGCAGTACACAGGGGGGGGGCAATCAGCCCCAGCATTTT,CASSTQGGGNQPQHF
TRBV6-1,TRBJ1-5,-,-,TGTGCCAGCAGTGAACCCCCGGGGGCAGGGGTCGTTAATCAGCCCCAGCATTTT,CASSEPPGAGVVNQPQHF
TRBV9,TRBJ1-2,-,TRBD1,TGTGCCAGCAGCCCTCGGGACAGCTTC,CASSPRDSF
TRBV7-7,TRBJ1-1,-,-,TGTGCTAGCAGCCTAAGGGGTCCAGGGGAGGGTGAAGCTTTCTTT,CASSLRGPGEGEAFF
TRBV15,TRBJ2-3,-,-,TGTGCCACCAGCAGCGTTTCAGATACGCAGTATTTT,CATSSVSDTQYF
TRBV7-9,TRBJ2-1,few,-,TGTGCCAGCAGCCCCAAAAATGGTCTAATCAGTAAGGTGTTCAATGAGCAGTTCTTC,CASSPKNGLISKVFNEQFF